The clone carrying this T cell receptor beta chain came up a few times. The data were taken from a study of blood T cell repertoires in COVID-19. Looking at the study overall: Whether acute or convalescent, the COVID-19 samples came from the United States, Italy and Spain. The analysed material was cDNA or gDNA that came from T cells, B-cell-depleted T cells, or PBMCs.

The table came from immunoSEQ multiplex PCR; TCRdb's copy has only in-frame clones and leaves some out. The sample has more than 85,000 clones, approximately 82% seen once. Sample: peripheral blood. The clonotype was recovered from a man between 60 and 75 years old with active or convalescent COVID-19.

CDR3 in amino acids: CASSSDRDRLGETQYF. For the CDR3, the DNA is TGTGCCAGCAGTTCCGACCGGGACAGACTCGGAGAGACCCAGTACTTC. The chain has TRBV6-5 and TRBJ2-5; 7 bases map to TRBD1. The trim removed 4 bases at V and 4 bases at J, leaving 12 bases unmatched. CDR1 and CDR2 from the germline V gene are MNHEY and SVGAGI. CDR3 size: 16 residues.